This TCR beta chain was identified in a study of CD4 and CD8 cells across lung adenocarcinoma regions. MiXCR, run by TCRdb on the PCR reads, gives a single entry per CDR3 protein. The sample yields roughly 13,000 distinct CDR3 sequences, less than 60% seen once. V was trimmed by 3 bases and J by 6 bases, leaving 16 bases between them. This CDR3 comprises 14 residues. Germline lookup yields CDR1 DFQATT and CDR2 SNEGSKA (reference sequence). Samples came from patients with localized non-small cell lung adenocarcinoma. This TCR was sampled from a female donor with lung adenocarcinoma. The CD4 and CD8 labels of this study may be unreliable. This sequence joins TRBV20-1 and TRBJ2-3, with D perhaps matching TRBD1 or TRBD2 (5 bases each). What was sequenced was CD8+ T cells from the margin of a lung tumor. The CDR3: CSASPPRDGDTQYF. CDR3 DNA: TGCAGTGCTAGTCCCCCCCGGGACGGGGATACGCAGTATTTT.